This T cell receptor (beta chain) was profiled in a study of identical twins. Of note for this clonotype: Sequence at one end of the junction differs from germline and may be a read error.

This CDR3 has 18 amino acids. Germline values: CDR1 KGHSH, CDR2 LQKENI. TCRdb analysed the 5' RACE reads with MiXCR anew, one entry per CDR3 protein. The sample has 400,000 to 650,000 distinct CDR3 sequences; 20% to 25% are singletons. This sample was shared with a second study, whose subject was T cells expressing NK-cell markers. This second study notes: There remained a lack of clarity about HCMV specificity of expanded NKG2C+ T cell clones.

The receptor was isolated from a woman aged 18-29 years in good health. The specimen was CD4+ T cells sorted from blood. V usage is TRBV18 and J usage is TRBJ2-7, with D possibly TRBD2 on 6 matching bases. DNA for the CDR3: TGTGCCAACTCACCAGACTACAGCGGGCCAAAGACCTACCACGAGCAGTACTTC. Protein product: CANSPDYSGPKTYHEQYF. Complete variable domain (other parts from reference TRBV18 and TRBJ2-7): NAGVMQNPRHLVRRRGQEARLRCSPMKGHSHVYWYRQLPEEGLKFMVYLQKENIIDESGMPKERFSAEFPKEGPSILRIQQVVRGDSAAYFCANSPDYSGPKTYHEQYFGPGTRLTVT.